A single sample gave rise to the 10 T cell receptor beta chains below, sequenced in a study of shared clonotypes between healthy human individuals. TCRdb's table, derived via immunoSEQ multiplex PCR, lists solely in-frame clones and lacks some. Counted here are some 95,000 clones, roughly two thirds occurring once; the ten biggest clones make up 40% to 45%. Sequencing was carried out using memory CD8+ T cells sorted from blood. The subset was: CD45RO+ cells pooled with CCR7-negative TemRA cells. Receptor source: a young man in good health.

V gene TRBV29-1 combines with J gene TRBJ2-7, with D possibly being TRBD2 (5 bases). Trimming took off 2 bases at V and 1 base at J, with 9 bases between the two ends. Per the germline V gene, CDR1 is SQVTM and CDR2 is ANQGSEA. The CDR3 has 13 residues. The CDR3 DNA follows: TGCAGCGTTGAAAGTGGGAGATCCTACGAGCAGTACTTC. This gives the protein CSVESGRSYEQYF.

The chain links TRBV9 to TRBJ2-2, with no clear D. Trimming took off 4 bases at V and 1 base at J, with 8 bases between the two ends. In germline, CDR1 is SGDLS, CDR2 YYNGEE. The CDR3 contains 14 residues. This CDR3 reads CASSSDGNTGELFF. The DNA for the CDR3 is TGTGCCAGCAGCTCGGACGGGAACACCGGGGAGCTGTTTTTT.

The chain combines TRBV28 with TRBJ2-2, with 8 bases fitting TRBD2. There are 16 residues in the CDR3. The V and J ends lost 3 bases and 5 bases, in that order; junction bases with no gene match: 8. Germline V CDR1 and CDR2: MDHEN, SYDVKM. The CDR3 nucleotides read TGTGCCAGCAGTTTTTTTGGGACTAGTAATACCGGGGAGCTGTTTTTT. Its protein product is CASSFFGTSNTGELFF.

V and J are TRBV6-1 and TRBJ1-2; D possibly corresponds to TRBD1 (5 bases). The V end was cut by 0 bases, the J end by 4 bases, with 9 bases between. This CDR3 spans 14 amino acids. Germline CDR1 and CDR2: MNHNS and SASEGT. The CDR3 reads CASSEARVFYGYTF. CDR3 sequence (DNA): TGTGCCAGCAGTGAAGCCAGGGTATTCTATGGCTACACCTTC.

There are many counts of this clone. Other DNA variants within this sample encode the same CDR3. The gene calls are TRBV15 and TRBJ2-3; D unclear. Germline loops: CDR1 LNHNV, CDR2 YYDKDF (reference sequence). This CDR3 has 14 residues. The ends were cut back, 0 bases at V and 2 bases at J, with 6 bases in the middle. The CDR3 region has the DNA TGTGCCACCAGCAGAGATGGTGACACAGATACGCAGTATTTT. Translating gives CATSRDGDTDTQYF.

The J gene is TRBJ1-5, the V gene TRBV6-1; 9 bases line up with TRBD1. The CDR3 covers 15 residues. Germline CDR1 reads MNHNS; CDR2 reads SASEGT. After removal of 3 bases from V and 5 bases from J, the junction contained 5 bases not matched to a gene. The CDR3 coding sequence is TGTGCCAGCAGTGACCAGACAGGGGGGCATCAGCCCCAGCATTTT. It encodes CASSDQTGGHQPQHF.

This clone came up once. The CDR3 is CAISDSDLNTEAFF. CDR3 nucleotide sequence: TGTGCCATCAGTGATTCAGATTTGAACACTGAAGCTTTCTTT. This sequence joins TRBV10-3 and TRBJ1-1, with no clear D. CDR3 length: 14 amino acids. Germline V gene lookup returns CDR1 ENHRY and CDR2 SYGVKD. With 3 bases removed from V and 0 bases from J, the gap between germline ends came to 8 bases.

At least ten counts were recorded for this clone. The chain employs TRBV5-4 and TRBJ2-6, with 7 nucleotides matching TRBD1. The CDR3 is made up of 17 amino acids. V was clipped by 2 bases and J by 0 bases; unmatched bases: 5. CDR1 is SGHNT and CDR2 is YYREEE in the germline V gene (reference sequence). The chain's CDR3 is CASSFRDSFSGANVLTF. The CDR3 region has the DNA TGTGCCAGCAGCTTCCGGGACAGCTTCTCTGGGGCCAACGTCCTGACTTTC.

The chain combines TRBV12-1 with TRBJ2-6; TRBD1 is the table's D call, not checked against the DNA. TRBV12-1 is assigned pseudogene status. The CDR3 runs to 18 residues. The CDR3 region has the DNA TGTGCCAGCAGCAGTCGATCTGTAGGACAAAGTCGGGCCAACGTCCTGACTTTC. This translates into CASSSRSVGQSRANVLTF.

The chain has TRBV5-1 and TRBJ1-2; weak D call: TRBD1 (5 bases). Germline CDR1 reads SGHRS; CDR2 reads YFSETQ. V lost 3 bases and J lost 2, with 14 bases in between. The CDR3 has 15 amino acids. The CDR3 DNA reads TGCGCCAGCAGCTCTACGACCGGGACCAACTATGGCTACACCTTC. Protein product: CASSSTTGTNYGYTF.